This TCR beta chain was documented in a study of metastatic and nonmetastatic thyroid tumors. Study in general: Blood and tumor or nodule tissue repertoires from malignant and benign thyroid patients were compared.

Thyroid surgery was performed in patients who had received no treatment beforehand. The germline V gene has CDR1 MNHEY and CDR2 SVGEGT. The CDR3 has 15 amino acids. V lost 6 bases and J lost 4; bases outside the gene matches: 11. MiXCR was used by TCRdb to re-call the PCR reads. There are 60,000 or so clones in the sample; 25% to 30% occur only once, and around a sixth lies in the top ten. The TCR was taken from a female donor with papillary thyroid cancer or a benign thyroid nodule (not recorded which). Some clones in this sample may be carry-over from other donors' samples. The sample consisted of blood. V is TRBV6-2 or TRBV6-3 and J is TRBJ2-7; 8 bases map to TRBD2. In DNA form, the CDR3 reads TGTGCCAGCAGCTCGGGCGGCGGGGGGAATTACGAGCAGTACTTC. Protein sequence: CASSSGGGGNYEQYF.